This T cell receptor beta chain appears in the sequencing data of a study of CD8 T cells in ankylosing spondylitis. V lost 5 bases and J 7 bases, leaving 14 bases between the germline ends. This CDR3 region has 14 residues. CDR1 and CDR2 from the germline V gene are SSHAT and FNYEAQ (reference sequence). There are a few counts of this clonotype. MiXCR was run by TCRdb on the 5' RACE reads, yielding one entry per CDR3 protein. The profile covers about 240,000 distinct CDR3 sequences, with roughly a tenth appearing a single time and around 7% taken by the ten largest. This chain links TRBV7-7 with TRBJ2-2; D is unclear. The sequenced sample was blood, either unsorted or a sorted T cell fraction (not recorded which). The sequence was collected from a male donor with ankylosing spondylitis or in good health (not recorded which). This CDR3 reads CASSPDLRLGELFF. The CDR3 region has the DNA TGTGCCAGCAGCCCGGACCTTCGTCTCGGGGAGCTGTTTTTT. The full variable domain, with the rest looked up from reference TRBV7-7 and TRBJ2-2, is GAGVSQSPRYKVTKRGQDVTLRCDPISSHATLYWYQQALGQGPEFLTYFNYEAQPDKSGLPSDRFSAERPEGSISTLTIQRTEQRDSAMYRCASSPDLRLGELFFGEGSRLTVL.